This entry concerns a single TCR beta chain. Profiled with immunoSEQ multiplex PCR; TCRdb holds only in-frame clones, not every one. The sample holds 250,000 or so clones; about four fifths are singletons and the top ten take approximately 3.5%. CDR1 MDHEN and CDR2 SYDVKM come from the germline V gene. This CDR3 region has 16 residues. V was clipped by 6 bases and J by 0 bases; unmatched bases: 9. The sample originates from a study of blood T cell repertoires in COVID-19. Study information: T cells, B-cell-depleted T cells, or PBMCs supplied cDNA or gDNA.

Sequencing used peripheral blood. This TCR derives from a woman in her late teens or twenties with acute or convalescent COVID-19. The genes are TRBV28 and TRBJ2-7, with 9 nucleotides matching TRBD2. The DNA for the CDR3 is TGTGCCAGCAGACCCCCGGGACTAGCCTCCTCCTACGAGCAGTACTTC. Amino acids: CASRPPGLASSYEQYF.